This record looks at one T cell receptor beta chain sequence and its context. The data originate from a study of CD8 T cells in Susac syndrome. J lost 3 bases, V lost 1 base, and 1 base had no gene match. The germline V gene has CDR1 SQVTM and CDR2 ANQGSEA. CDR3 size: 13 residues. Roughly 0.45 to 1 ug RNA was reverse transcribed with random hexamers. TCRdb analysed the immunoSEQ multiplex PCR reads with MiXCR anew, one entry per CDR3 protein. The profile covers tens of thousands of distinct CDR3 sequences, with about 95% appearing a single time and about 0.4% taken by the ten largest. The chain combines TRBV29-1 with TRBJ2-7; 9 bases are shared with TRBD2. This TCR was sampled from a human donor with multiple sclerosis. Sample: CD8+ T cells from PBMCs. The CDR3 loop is CSVEVAGDYEQYF. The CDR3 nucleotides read TGCAGCGTTGAAGTAGCGGGGGACTACGAGCAGTACTTC.